Shown below are 23 T cell receptor beta chains from a single sample sequenced in a study of blood T cell repertoires in COVID-19. Produced via immunoSEQ multiplex PCR; TCRdb's table is partial and in-frame only. The table shows a few hundred thousand clones, with approximately 85% occurring only once. The sample consisted of PBMCs or T cells enriched from blood (not recorded which). These receptors all stem from a woman aged 45-60 years who had recovered from COVID-19.

The genes are TRBV3-1 (or the pseudogene TRBV3-2) and TRBJ1-2; 7 bases agree with TRBD1. This CDR3 is 14 amino acids long. Germline-derived CDR1 and CDR2 are LGHDT and YNNKEL (reference sequence). The junction had 2 bases not matched to a gene; V was cut back by 4 bases and J by 0 bases. The CDR3, as DNA: TGTGCCAGCAGCCCAGGGGGAGCTAACTATGGCTACACCTTC. It translates to CASSPGGANYGYTF.

The chain combines TRBV3-1 (or the pseudogene TRBV3-2) with TRBJ2-7, with TRBD1 as a possible D gene (5 bases). V shed 5 bases and J shed 3 bases, with 14 bases lying between them. The CDR3 covers 14 residues. Germline V lookup: CDR1 LGHDT, CDR2 YNNKEL (reference sequence). The CDR3 DNA sequence: TGTGCCAGCAGCGCCCAGGGCTATATCTACGAGCAGTACTTC. Translation: CASSAQGYIYEQYF.

The chain is built from TRBV5-1 and TRBJ2-5, with a weak D call TRBD1 (5 bases). Germline assignment: CDR1 SGHRS and CDR2 YFSETQ. The CDR3 runs 14 residues. V gave up 1 base and J gave up 4 bases, with 11 bases separating them. The CDR3 sequence: CASSLTGRAETQYF. In nucleotides, the CDR3 is TGCGCCAGCAGCTTGACGGGCAGGGCAGAGACCCAGTACTTC.

This clone was seen only a few times. CDR3 coding DNA: TGTGCCAGCTCCACACCTAAAGGAACAGCCTCTGGGGCCAACGTCCTGACTTTC. Its translation: CASSTPKGTASGANVLTF. The chain couples TRBV7-9 to TRBJ2-6; D is ambiguous. Trimming cost V 8 bases and J 0 bases, with 20 bases left between them. Germline-derived CDR1 and CDR2 are SEHNR and FQNEAQ (reference sequence). This CDR3 spans 18 amino acids.

This rearrangement joins TRBV7-9 to TRBJ2-7; D is unresolved. This CDR3 region has 13 residues. The germline V gene encodes CDR1 SEHNR and CDR2 FQNEAQ (reference sequence). Trimming took off 0 bases at V and 2 bases at J, with 5 bases between the two ends. For the CDR3, the DNA is TGTGCCAGCAGCTTAGCTGGGCCCTACGAGCAGTACTTC. Translation gives CASSLAGPYEQYF. Filled out from reference TRBV7-9 and TRBJ2-7, the complete variable domain reads DTGVSQNPRHKITKRGQNVTFRCDPISEHNRLYWYRQTLGQGPEFLTYFQNEAQLEKSRLLSDRFSAERPKGSFSTLEIQRTEQGDSAMYLCASSLAGPYEQYFGPGTRLTVT.

CDR3 protein: CASSGLSDTQYF. The CDR3 DNA reads as TGTGCCAGCAGTGGACTCTCAGATACGCAGTATTTT. The chain has TRBV25-1 and TRBJ2-3; D is undetermined. Trimming removed 4 bases from V and 4 bases from J, with 6 bases in between. The CDR3 consists of 12 residues. Germline CDR1 and CDR2: MGHDK and SYGVNS.

This rearrangement joins TRBV19 to TRBJ1-2; D remains unclear. CDR3 length: 11 amino acids. V was pared by 10 bases and J by 6 bases, with 12 bases between. Germline CDR1 and CDR2: LNHDA and SQIVND (reference sequence). The CDR3 spells CAIDRGHGYTF. DNA for the CDR3: TGTGCCATCGATCGGGGTCATGGCTACACCTTC.

The rearrangement joins TRBV6-5 to TRBJ1-6, with D possibly matching TRBD1 (5 bases). The germline V gene has CDR1 MNHEY and CDR2 SVGAGI. The ends were cut back, 3 bases at V and 7 bases at J, with 10 bases in the middle. The CDR3 length is 14 residues. The CDR3 region is CASSYQPGNSPLHF. The CDR3 DNA reads TGTGCCAGCAGTTATCAACCAGGGAATTCACCCCTCCACTTT.

The chain uses TRBV11-3 and TRBJ1-6, with a tentative D call TRBD1 (5 bases). CDR1 is SGHNT and CDR2 is YENEEA in the germline V gene. CDR3 size: 13 residues. Trimming removed 2 bases at V and 14 bases at J, with 13 bases between. Written as DNA, the CDR3 is TGTGCCAGCAGCTTAATAGGGGATGAAGCCCTCCACTTT. It is translated as CASSLIGDEALHF.

This clone was recorded once. This chain joins TRBV27 and TRBJ2-7; 11 positions agree with TRBD2. This CDR3 has 15 residues. Germline V gene data show CDR1 as MNHEY and CDR2 as SMNVEV (reference sequence). Unmatched junction bases numbered 3, after V lost 5 bases and J lost 0 bases. Written as DNA, the CDR3 is TGTGCCAGCAGTACCGGGACTAGCGGCTCCTACGAGCAGTACTTC. This sequence encodes CASSTGTSGSYEQYF.

The V and J genes are TRBV7-9 and TRBJ2-3, with 8 bases that match TRBD2. Germline CDR1 reads SEHNR; CDR2 reads FQNEAQ (reference sequence). There are 15 residues in the CDR3. Trimming at V came to 5 bases and at J to 1 base, leaving 5 bases not matched to a gene. The CDR3 sequence is CASSLAGGRTDTQYF. Here the CDR3 DNA reads TGTGCCAGCAGCCTCGCGGGAGGCCGCACAGATACGCAGTATTTT. Full variable domain (remainder filled in from reference TRBV7-9 and TRBJ2-3): DTGVSQNPRHKITKRGQNVTFRCDPISEHNRLYWYRQTLGQGPEFLTYFQNEAQLEKSRLLSDRFSAERPKGSFSTLEIQRTEQGDSAMYLCASSLAGGRTDTQYFGPGTRLTVL.

This clone has just a few counts. The CDR3 region is CASSWSGTGGQPQHF. CDR3 nucleotide sequence: TGTGCCAGCAGTTGGTCGGGGACAGGGGGTCAGCCCCAGCATTTT. The chain is built from TRBV27 and TRBJ1-5; 11 bases are shared with TRBD1. The CDR3 extends over 15 amino acids. Germline values: CDR1 MNHEY, CDR2 SMNVEV (reference sequence). The J segment lost 6 bases and the V segment lost 4 bases, leaving 5 bases of the junction unmatched.

The chain couples TRBV11-2 to TRBJ1-1, with 11 bases lining up with TRBD1. The CDR3 covers 14 residues. Trimming cost V 5 bases and J 7 bases; bases outside gene matches: 6. From germline, CDR1 is SGHAT and CDR2 FQNNGV. DNA of the CDR3: TGTGCCAGCAGCCCAAGGACAGGGGGCTTTGAAGCTTTCTTT. Translating gives CASSPRTGGFEAFF.

This rearrangement joins TRBV2 to TRBJ1-1; 10 nucleotides line up with TRBD1. Germline V CDR1 and CDR2: SNHLY, FYNNEI. J gave up 5 bases and V 5 bases, and 8 bases lay outside the gene matches. CDR3 size: 15 residues. The CDR3 bases are TGTGCCAGCAGTAGGGACAGGGGAGGTCTTACTGAAGCTTTCTTT. Translated, it gives CASSRDRGGLTEAFF. The full variable domain, with the rest looked up from reference TRBV2 and TRBJ1-1, is EPEVTQTPSHQVTQMGQEVILRCVPISNHLYFYWYRQILGQKVEFLVSFYNNEISEKSEIFDDQFSVERPDGSNFTLKIRSTKLEDSAMYFCASSRDRGGLTEAFFGQGTRLTVV.

This chain uses TRBV11-1 with TRBJ2-2; 7 nucleotides match TRBD2. Germline trimming cut 7 bases from V and 5 bases from J; bases unmatched to any gene: 10. The CDR3 sequence is 15 residues long. Per the germline V gene, CDR1 is SGHAT and CDR2 is FQDESV (reference sequence). The CDR3 DNA is TGTGCCAGCAACCCTCAGCGGGATGGAACCGGGGAGCTGTTTTTT. Its protein is CASNPQRDGTGELFF.

The chain recombines TRBV5-1 with TRBJ2-6, with D uncertain. CDR3 length: 15 residues. Trimming cost V 4 bases and J 0 bases, with 8 bases left between them. Germline V gives CDR1 SGHRS, CDR2 YFSETQ. The CDR3 reads CASSQTFSGANVLTF. CDR3 DNA: TGCGCCAGCAGCCAGACTTTCTCTGGGGCCAACGTCCTGACTTTC.

The chain has TRBV3-1 (or the pseudogene TRBV3-2) and TRBJ1-2; 7 bases map to TRBD1. J was trimmed by 3 bases and V by 2 bases; bases with no gene match: 3. Germline assignment: CDR1 LGHDT and CDR2 YNNKEL (reference sequence). The CDR3 sequence is 14 residues long. The CDR3 is CASSQKGGDYGYTF. The DNA for the CDR3 is TGTGCCAGCAGCCAAAAAGGGGGCGACTATGGCTACACCTTC.

This chain links TRBV7-2 with TRBJ2-1; a weak D match, TRBD1 (5 bases). CDR1 SGHTA and CDR2 FQGNSA come from the germline V gene. Trimming took off 2 bases at V and 9 bases at J, with 8 bases between the two ends. The CDR3 extends over 12 amino acids. CDR3 region: CASSLSTGEQFF. The CDR3, as DNA: TGTGCCAGCAGCTTAAGTACAGGTGAGCAGTTCTTC.

This rearrangement joins TRBV5-4 to TRBJ1-2; tentative D call: TRBD1 (6 bases). CDR1 SGHNT and CDR2 YYREEE come from the germline V gene (reference sequence). The germline V and J ends were trimmed by 5 bases and 4 bases, with 12 bases remaining between them. The CDR3 covers 13 residues. CDR3 sequence: CASRGGVVYGYTF. The CDR3 DNA reads as TGTGCCAGCAGAGGGGGAGTTGTCTATGGCTACACCTTC.

The chain links TRBV20-1 to TRBJ2-3; D not certain. Germline V gene sequence: CDR1 DFQATT, CDR2 SNEGSKA (reference sequence). This CDR3 is built from 14 residues. Trimming took off 3 bases at V and 0 bases at J, with 10 bases between the two ends. The DNA for the CDR3 is TGCAGTGCTAGTAGTTCAGATAGCACAGATACGCAGTATTTT. It translates to CSASSSDSTDTQYF.

The chain carries TRBV11-3 and TRBJ2-1; 9 bases map to TRBD2. Trimming removed 0 bases from V and 2 bases from J; junction bases left unmatched: 2. The CDR3 covers 16 residues. Germline CDR1 is SGHNT and CDR2 is YENEEA. The CDR3 region is CASSLDSGSTYNEQFF. The CDR3 DNA reads as TGTGCCAGCAGCTTAGATAGCGGGAGTACCTACAATGAGCAGTTCTTC.

This chain joins TRBV30 and TRBJ2-7, with 13 bases fitting TRBD2. V lost 4 bases to trimming and J lost 7 bases; unmatched junction nucleotides: 22. Germline V gene sequence: CDR1 GTSNPN, CDR2 SVGIG (reference sequence). The CDR3 is made up of 19 amino acids. CDR3 in amino acids: CAWIPDTGLAGTEGWEQYF. CDR3 nucleotides: TGTGCCTGGATTCCCGACACGGGACTAGCGGGAACGGAGGGCTGGGAGCAGTACTTC.

The CDR3 DNA follows: TGTGCCAGCAAGGGGTCTGAAAAACTGTTTTTT. Translating gives CASKGSEKLFF. The chain recombines TRBV28 with TRBJ1-4; tentatively, D is TRBD1 (5 bases). Looked up from germline, CDR1 is MDHEN and CDR2 is SYDVKM. The CDR3 totals 11 residues. V lost 7 bases, J lost 7 bases, and 7 bases lay in between.